This note documents a single T cell receptor (beta chain) sequence. Sequencing used immunoSEQ multiplex PCR; TCRdb keeps in-frame clones, though not all of them. The repertoire holds under 150,000 clones, with 70% to 90% as singletons. This specimen belongs to a study of T cell responses to AZD1222 COVID-19 vaccine. Sequencing was performed on peripheral blood, taken on day 0 of AZD1222 vaccination. This receptor was identified in an adult in good health.

CDR3 DNA: TGTGCCAGCAGTTTGGACGGGGGAAGGTATGGCTACACCTTC. Translation gives CASSLDGGRYGYTF. V gene TRBV11-1 combines with J gene TRBJ1-2; tentatively, D is TRBD1 (5 bases). This CDR3 spans 14 amino acids. The germline V and J ends were trimmed by 6 bases and 5 bases, with 16 bases remaining between them. CDR1 is SGHAT and CDR2 is FQDESV in the germline V gene (reference sequence). Full variable domain (remainder filled in from reference TRBV11-1 and TRBJ1-2): EAEVAQSPRYKITEKSQAVAFWCDPISGHATLYWYRQILGQGPELLVQFQDESVVDDSQLPKDRFSAERLKGVDSTLKIQPAELGDSAMYLCASSLDGGRYGYTFGSGTRLTVV.